These 8 T cell receptor beta chains came from one sample sequenced in a study of cytomegalovirus exposure and HLA in healthy donors. PCR used 60 Vbeta primers and 13 Jbeta primers. Data came from immunoSEQ multiplex PCR; TCRdb stores just in-frame clones and leaves some out. The top ten clones hold 2.5% to 3% of a sample with roughly 130,000 clones, 80% to 90% of them seen once. The sample taken for sequencing was PBMCs. The receptors come from a woman aged 18-29 years in good health and CMV-seropositive.

The chain joins TRBV19 to TRBJ1-1; D not resolved. Germline V gene lookup returns CDR1 LNHDA and CDR2 SQIVND (reference sequence). The CDR3 totals 12 residues. With 1 base removed from V and 2 bases from J, the gap between germline ends came to 2 bases. The CDR3 DNA reads as TGTGCCAGTAGTATAGTAAACACTGAAGCTTTCTTT. The encoded protein is CASSIVNTEAFF.

This clone has only a few counts. The V call is TRBV7-6, the J call TRBJ1-3; D not certain. The CDR3 totals 18 residues. Germline loops: CDR1 SGHVS, CDR2 FNYEAQ. V lost 1 base and J 0 bases, leaving 16 bases between the germline ends. This CDR3 reads CASSLVGSSSSSGNTIYF. CDR3 nucleotide sequence: TGTGCCAGCAGCTTAGTGGGGAGCAGTTCATCCTCTGGAAACACCATATATTTT.

This clone appeared many times. This chain uses TRBV25-1 with TRBJ2-7, with TRBD1 matching over 8 bases. V lost 7 bases and J lost 5; bases outside the gene matches: 13. The CDR3 is 15 amino acids. Germline V CDR1 and CDR2: MGHDK, SYGVNS. Here the CDR3 reads CASTESDREGNEQYF. CDR3 in DNA: TGTGCCAGCACCGAATCGGACAGGGAAGGCAACGAGCAGTACTTC.

The chain combines TRBV11-1 with TRBJ2-1; possibly TRBD1 for D (6 bases). Germline-derived CDR1 and CDR2 are SGHAT and FQDESV (reference sequence). The CDR3 length is 11 residues. The V end lost 5 bases, the J end lost 12 bases, and 11 bases lay between the germline ends. The CDR3 nucleotides are TGTGCCAGCAGCACCATCAGGGGGCAGTTCTTC. Translating gives CASSTIRGQFF.

This chain joins TRBV2 and TRBJ2-5, with TRBD1 matching over 9 bases. CDR1 is SNHLY, CDR2 FYNNEI, per germline. The junction had 7 bases not matched to a gene; V was cut back by 4 bases and J by 4 bases. The CDR3 length is 15 residues. This CDR3 reads CASSVPGTGSETQYF. Written as DNA, the CDR3 is TGTGCCAGCAGTGTGCCAGGGACAGGGTCAGAGACCCAGTACTTC.

The chain links TRBV6-6 to TRBJ2-3; weak D call: TRBD1 (6 bases). Trimming shortened V by 2 bases and J by 2 bases, and 11 bases separated the two germline ends. The CDR3 sequence is 15 residues long. From germline, CDR1 is MNHNY and CDR2 SVGAGI (reference sequence). The CDR3 sequence is CASSYVGAPTDTQYF. The CDR3 DNA reads as TGTGCCAGCAGTTACGTGGGGGCCCCCACAGATACGCAGTATTTT.

This clone was found once. The chain has TRBV4-1 and TRBJ2-5, with D tentatively TRBD2 (7 bases). Germline V CDR1 and CDR2: MGHRA, YSYEKL. With 1 base removed from V and 5 bases from J, the gap between germline ends came to 14 bases. The CDR3 covers 15 residues. The CDR3 protein is CASSQGGGGGETQYF. The CDR3 nucleotides are TGCGCCAGCAGCCAAGGTGGTGGGGGGGGCGAGACCCAGTACTTC.

On this clone itself: Different DNA sequences within this sample yield the same CDR3. The chain links TRBV7-3 to TRBJ2-2; D gene unclear. In germline, CDR1 is SGHTA, CDR2 FQGTGA. V was cut by 2 bases and J by 5 bases, with 15 bases left in between. This CDR3 is 16 amino acids long. The CDR3 region has the DNA TGTGCCAGCAGCTTATTGGGCCCGGCTAATACCGGGGAGCTGTTTTTT. This encodes CASSLLGPANTGELFF.